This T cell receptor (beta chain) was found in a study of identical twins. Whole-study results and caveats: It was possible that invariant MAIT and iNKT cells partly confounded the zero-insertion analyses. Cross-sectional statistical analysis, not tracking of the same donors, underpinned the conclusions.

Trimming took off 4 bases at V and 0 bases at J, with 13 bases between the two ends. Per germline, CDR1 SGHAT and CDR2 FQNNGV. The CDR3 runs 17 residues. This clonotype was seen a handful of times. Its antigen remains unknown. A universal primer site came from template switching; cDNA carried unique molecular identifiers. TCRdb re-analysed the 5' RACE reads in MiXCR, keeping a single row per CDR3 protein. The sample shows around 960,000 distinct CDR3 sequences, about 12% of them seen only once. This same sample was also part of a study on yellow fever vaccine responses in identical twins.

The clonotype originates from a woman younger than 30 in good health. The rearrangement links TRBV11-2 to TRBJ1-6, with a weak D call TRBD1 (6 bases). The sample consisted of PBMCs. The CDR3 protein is CASSYGQTSSYNSPLHF. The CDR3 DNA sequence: TGTGCCAGCAGCTACGGACAGACCAGCTCCTATAATTCACCCCTCCACTTT.